This T cell receptor (beta chain) was retrieved from a study of T-cell reconstitution after alpha-beta-depleted transplantation in children. Study outcomes and limitations: The origin of alpha-beta T cells about two months after transplant was reportedly several hundred expanded graft clones. At the one-year point after transplant, T-cell counts and TCRbeta diversity were found to come mostly from T cells that had been newly produced. The study traced high day-60 TCRbeta diversity in some patients to surviving recipient T cells and thymic progenitors.

In the case of this clonotype: Antigen unknown.

For TCRbeta, the library was prepared with unique molecular identifiers. TCRdb re-analysed the PCR reads in MiXCR, keeping a single row per CDR3 protein. The sample carries under 250,000 distinct CDR3 sequences, 17% recorded once. Germline-derived CDR1 and CDR2 are DFQATT and SNEGSKA (reference sequence). The CDR3 spans 14 residues. V gave up 6 bases and J gave up 1 base; unmatched junction bases: 6. The specimen comprised PBMCs, mostly from graft donor cells, sampled 360 days after TCRalphabeta/CD19-depleted stem cell transplant. The sequence was obtained from a male patient aged 2-15 years who had a stem cell transplant for acute lymphoblastic leukemia, so the T cells may come from the graft donor. The chain uses TRBV20-1 and TRBJ2-3; 8 bases align to TRBD2. The DNA of the CDR3 is TGCAGTGCCCGGGACGGGGGGGGCACAGATACGCAGTATTTT. Encoded protein: CSARDGGGTDTQYF.